A selection of T cell receptor beta chains follows, all from one sample in a study of blood T cells in healthy people across ages. TCRdb used MiXCR to reprocess the 5' RACE reads, holding one entry per CDR3 protein. The sample holds more than 800,000 distinct CDR3 sequences, about 30% seen once. The sequenced sample consisted of blood. These receptors were collected from a woman older than 75 in good health. Both conserved end residues are part of each CDR3. D genes are given only for firm matches. The size field is filled for only some rows; it gives once, few, many or a size class.

.	.	TRBV20-1	TRBJ1-2	TGCAATGCTAGCGGCTATTTCTATGGCTACACCTTC	CNASGYFYGYTF
.	many	TRBV24-1	TRBJ2-5	TGTGCCACCAGTGATCGCCGGGACACTAAGAGAAAAGTCTCCCAGTACTTC	CATSDRRDTKRKVSQYF
.	few	TRBV18	TRBJ1-1	TGTGCCAGCTCACCGCTAATCACTGAAGCTTTCTTT	CASSPLITEAFF
TRBD2	many	TRBV29-1	TRBJ2-1	TGCAGCGTTGAGCCCGGGGGTGCAGCGGGGATAAATGAGCAGTTCTTC	CSVEPGGAAGINEQFF
.	.	TRBV21-1	TRBJ2-7	TGTGCCAGCAGCATCGAGCAGTACTTC	CASSIEQYF
.	many	TRBV7-2	TRBJ2-3	TGTGCCAGCAGCTTAGGAGGGGGGGGGCCGAGCACAGATACGCAGTATTTT	CASSLGGGGPSTDTQYF
TRBD1	many	TRBV20-1	TRBJ2-5	TGCAGTGCCCGCTCAGGGACAGGGGGCGGAAAGGAGCAGTACTTC	CSARSGTGGGKEQYF
.	many	TRBV6-6	TRBJ1-4	TGTGCCAGCAGTTACATGGGTCGGCGAGAAAAACTGTTTTTT	CASSYMGRREKLFF
.	many	TRBV6-6	TRBJ1-2	TGTGCCAGCAGCCCTATCAGGGTTCCGACTGATTATGGCTACACCTTC	CASSPIRVPTDYGYTF
.	many	TRBV12-3/TRBV12-4	TRBJ2-4	TGTGCCAGCAGTTTACCCACAGGGCGCAAAAACATTCAGTACTTC	CASSLPTGRKNIQYF
TRBD1	.	TRBV12-3/TRBV12-4	TRBJ1-1	TGTGCCAGCAGTAGACAGGGGGCGAAGACTGAAGCTTTCTTT	CASSRQGAKTEAFF
.	many	TRBV4-3	TRBJ2-1	TGCGCCAGCAGCCCCTTGGCGGCAGCACCCGCAGGGGAGCAGTTCTTC	CASSPLAAAPAGEQFF
.	many	TRBV6-1	TRBJ1-2	TGTGCCAGCAGTGAAGCGAACTATGGCTACACCTTC	CASSEANYGYTF
.	.	TRBV19	TRBJ2-3	TGTGCCAGTAGTATGGAGGGACAGTACGCAGATACGCAGTATTTT	CASSMEGQYADTQYF
.	.	TRBV12-5	TRBJ1-1	TGTGCTAGTGAATGGGAAGGGTTTGGAGCTTTCTTT	CASEWEGFGAFF
TRBD2	many	TRBV12-3/TRBV12-4	TRBJ2-5	TGTGCCAGCAGTTTCGGGGCTAGCGGGGGGGCCGCGGAGACCCAGTACTTC	CASSFGASGGAAETQYF
.	.	TRBV12-3/TRBV12-4	TRBJ2-1	TGTGCCAGCAGTATGCGTATAGCCCCCGGGGGTGAGCAGTTCTTC	CASSMRIAPGGEQFF
TRBD2	many	TRBV6-5	TRBJ2-3	TGTGCCAGCAGATACAGCGGGGCCCCAGGAGATACGCAGTATTTT	CASRYSGAPGDTQYF
TRBD2	.	TRBV7-2	TRBJ2-1	TGTGCCAGCAGCAATCTCCGGAGGGGAGGGGACAATGAGCAGTTCTTC	CASSNLRRGGDNEQFF
TRBD2	many	TRBV20-1	TRBJ2-5	TGCAGTGCTAGAGCGGCTAGCGGGGCGGAGACCCAGTACTTC	CSARAASGAETQYF
.	few	TRBV20-1	TRBJ2-7	TGCAGTGCTTCTAGTGGCGAGCAGTACTTC	CSASSGEQYF
.	many	TRBV12-3/TRBV12-4	TRBJ1-5	TGTGCCAGCAGTTTGTCCCCCCAGGGTATTCAGCCCCAGCATTTT	CASSLSPQGIQPQHF
.	many	TRBV7-8	TRBJ2-7	TGTGCCAGCATACACGGGTCGGAGCAGTACTTC	CASIHGSEQYF
.	many	TRBV20-1	TRBJ2-3	TGCAGTGCTGCCCCGCGGGCCACAGATACGCAGTATTTT	CSAAPRATDTQYF
.	many	TRBV20-1	TRBJ2-4	TGCAGTGCTACATCCAGGGCAGGGGCCTCAAACATTCAGTACTTC	CSATSRAGASNIQYF
TRBD2	.	TRBV15	TRBJ2-1	TGTGCCGCCGCTAGCGGGACCTACAATGAGCAGTTCTTC	CAAASGTYNEQFF
.	many	TRBV29-1	TRBJ1-4	TGCAGCGCCAACCTGGGGACCGATAATGAAAAACTGTTTTTT	CSANLGTDNEKLFF
.	many	TRBV5-4	TRBJ2-3	TGTGCCAGCAGCTTGCTGGGGAATGAAGGCACAGATACGCAGTATTTT	CASSLLGNEGTDTQYF
TRBD2	many	TRBV11-2	TRBJ2-3	TGTGCCAGCAGCCGAAACCGGGCGGGGGGGGCAGATACGCAGTATTTT	CASSRNRAGGADTQYF